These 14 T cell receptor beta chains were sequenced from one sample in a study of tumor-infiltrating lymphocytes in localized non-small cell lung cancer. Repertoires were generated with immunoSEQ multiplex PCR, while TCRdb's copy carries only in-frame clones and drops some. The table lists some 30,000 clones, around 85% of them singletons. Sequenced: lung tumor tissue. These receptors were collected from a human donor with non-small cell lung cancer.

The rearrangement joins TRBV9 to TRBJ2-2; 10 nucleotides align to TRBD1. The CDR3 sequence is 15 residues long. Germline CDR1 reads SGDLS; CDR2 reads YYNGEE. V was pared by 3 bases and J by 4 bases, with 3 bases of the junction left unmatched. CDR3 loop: CASSARTGGTGELFF. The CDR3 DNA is TGTGCCAGCAGCGCCCGGACAGGGGGCACCGGGGAGCTGTTTTTT.

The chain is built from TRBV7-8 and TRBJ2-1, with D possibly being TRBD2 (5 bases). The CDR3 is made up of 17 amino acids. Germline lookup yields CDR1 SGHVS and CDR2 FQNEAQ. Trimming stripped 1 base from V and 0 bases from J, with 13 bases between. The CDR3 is CASSLGGRGFSYNEQFF. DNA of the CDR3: TGTGCCAGCAGCTTAGGGGGTCGGGGATTCTCCTACAATGAGCAGTTCTTC.

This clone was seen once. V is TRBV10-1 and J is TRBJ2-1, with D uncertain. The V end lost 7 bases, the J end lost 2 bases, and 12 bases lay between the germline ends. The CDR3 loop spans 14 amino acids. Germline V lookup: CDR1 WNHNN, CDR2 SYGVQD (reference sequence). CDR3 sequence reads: CASTQEAPYNEQFF. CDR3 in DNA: TGCGCCAGCACCCAAGAGGCCCCCTACAATGAGCAGTTCTTC.

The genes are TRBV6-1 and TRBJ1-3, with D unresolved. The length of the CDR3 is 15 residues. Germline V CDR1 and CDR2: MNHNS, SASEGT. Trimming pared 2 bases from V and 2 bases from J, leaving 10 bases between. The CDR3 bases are TGTGCCAGCAGTGAATATGAAGGGACTGGAAACACCATATATTTT. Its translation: CASSEYEGTGNTIYF.

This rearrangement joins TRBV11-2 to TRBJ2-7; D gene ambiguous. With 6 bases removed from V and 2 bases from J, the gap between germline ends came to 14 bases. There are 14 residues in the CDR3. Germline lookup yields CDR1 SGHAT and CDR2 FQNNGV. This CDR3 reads CASSPRSYPYEQYF. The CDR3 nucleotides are TGTGCCAGCAGTCCCCGGAGCTACCCCTACGAGCAGTACTTC.

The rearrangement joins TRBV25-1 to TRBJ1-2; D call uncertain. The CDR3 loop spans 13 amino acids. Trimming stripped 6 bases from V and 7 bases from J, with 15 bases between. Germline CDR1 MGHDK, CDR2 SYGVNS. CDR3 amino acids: CASSPIGVSGYTF. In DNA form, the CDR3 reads TGTGCCAGCAGCCCAATTGGTGTATCTGGCTACACCTTC.

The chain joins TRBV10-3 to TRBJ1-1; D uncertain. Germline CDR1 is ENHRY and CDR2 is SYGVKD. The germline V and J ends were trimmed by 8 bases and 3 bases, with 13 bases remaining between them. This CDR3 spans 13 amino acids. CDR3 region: CAIGRARDTEAFF. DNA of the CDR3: TGTGCCATCGGGAGGGCCCGGGACACTGAAGCTTTCTTT.

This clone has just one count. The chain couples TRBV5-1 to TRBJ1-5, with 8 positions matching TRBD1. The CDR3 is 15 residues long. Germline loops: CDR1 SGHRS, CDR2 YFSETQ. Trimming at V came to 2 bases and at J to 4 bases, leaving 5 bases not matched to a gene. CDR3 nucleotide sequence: TGCGCCAGCAGCTTACAGGGGGTCCCGAATCAGCCCCAGCATTTT. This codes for CASSLQGVPNQPQHF.

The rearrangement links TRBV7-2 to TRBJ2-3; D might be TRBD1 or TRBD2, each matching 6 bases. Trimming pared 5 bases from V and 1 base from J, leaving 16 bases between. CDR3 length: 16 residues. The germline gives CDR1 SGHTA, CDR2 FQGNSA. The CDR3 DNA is TGTGCCAGCAGCCTTGGGGGGACAAGAGGCACAGATACGCAGTATTTT. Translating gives CASSLGGTRGTDTQYF.

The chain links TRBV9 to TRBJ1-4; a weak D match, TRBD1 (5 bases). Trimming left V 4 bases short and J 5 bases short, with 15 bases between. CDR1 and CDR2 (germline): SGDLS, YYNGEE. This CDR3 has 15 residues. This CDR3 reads CASSSQVGPNEKLFF. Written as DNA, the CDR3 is TGTGCCAGCAGCTCTCAGGTGGGGCCCAATGAAAAACTGTTTTTT.

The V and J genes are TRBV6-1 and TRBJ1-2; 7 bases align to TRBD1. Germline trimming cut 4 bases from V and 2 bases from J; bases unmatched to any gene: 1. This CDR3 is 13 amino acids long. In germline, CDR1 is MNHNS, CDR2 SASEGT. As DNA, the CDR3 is TGTGCCAGCAGTGTGGGACAGAACTATGGCTACACCTTC. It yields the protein CASSVGQNYGYTF.

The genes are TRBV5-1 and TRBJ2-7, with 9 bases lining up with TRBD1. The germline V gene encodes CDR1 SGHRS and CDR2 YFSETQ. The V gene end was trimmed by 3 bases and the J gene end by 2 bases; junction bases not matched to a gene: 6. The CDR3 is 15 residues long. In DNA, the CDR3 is TGCGCCAGCAGCTCAACCGGGACAGGGACCTACGAGCAGTACTTC. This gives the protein CASSSTGTGTYEQYF.

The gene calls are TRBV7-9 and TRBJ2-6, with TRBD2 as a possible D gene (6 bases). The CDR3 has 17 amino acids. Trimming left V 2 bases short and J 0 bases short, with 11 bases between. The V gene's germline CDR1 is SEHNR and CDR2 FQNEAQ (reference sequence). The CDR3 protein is CASSLLAPSSGANVLTF. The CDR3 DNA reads TGTGCCAGCAGCTTACTAGCGCCTAGCTCTGGGGCCAACGTCCTGACTTTC.

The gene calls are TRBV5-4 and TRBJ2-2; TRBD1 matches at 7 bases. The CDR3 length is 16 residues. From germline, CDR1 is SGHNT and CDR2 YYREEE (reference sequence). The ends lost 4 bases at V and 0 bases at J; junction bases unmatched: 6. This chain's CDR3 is CASSHRQGPNTGELFF. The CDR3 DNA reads TGTGCCAGCAGCCATCGACAGGGCCCGAACACCGGGGAGCTGTTTTTT.